This T cell receptor (beta chain) came from a study of long-term antiretroviral therapy in people with HIV. Every specimen provided about 0.95-11 million cryopreserved PBMC before DNA extraction took place. The CDR3 loop spans 17 amino acids. Trimming removed 1 base at V and 0 bases at J, with 10 bases between. Germline loops: CDR1 SNHLY, CDR2 FYNNEI. The study's findings and limits: Diversity rose after ART but stayed below transplant donor controls. Pre-ART-expanded clones dominated the repertoire at all time points.

Notes on this clone: The antigen remains undetermined.

The run of the v3.0 immunoSEQ assay was at survey level. Roughly 35,000-50,000 T-cell genomes per sample were the sequencing target. Repertoires were generated with immunoSEQ multiplex PCR, while TCRdb's copy carries only in-frame clones and drops some. The sample lists tens of thousands of clones; approximately 80% were seen once. The source was unsorted PBMCs, collected 0.1 years before starting antiretroviral therapy. The sequence came from a young man with HIV. The chain is built from TRBV2 and TRBJ2-6; D may be TRBD1 or TRBD2 (5 bases each). The CDR3 DNA follows: TGTGCCAGCAGTGAAGTTGACAGCGGCTCTGGGGCCAACGTCCTGACTTTC. Encoded protein: CASSEVDSGSGANVLTF.